This T cell receptor (beta chain) was sequenced in a study of identical twins. V gave up 0 bases and J gave up 5 bases, with 4 bases separating them. The CDR3 sequence is 12 residues long. CDR1 MNHEY and CDR2 SVGEGT come from the germline V gene. TCRdb recomputed calls from the 5' RACE reads with MiXCR, one row per CDR3 protein. The data contain about 890,000 distinct CDR3 sequences, 12% of them singletons. The sample also formed part of further work on yellow fever vaccine responses in identical twins.

The genes are TRBV6-2 or TRBV6-3 and TRBJ1-2; D uncertain. This clonotype was sampled from a woman under 30 in good health. The sample consisted of PBMCs. For the CDR3, the DNA is TGTGCCAGCAGTTACTCGCAGTATGGCTACACCTTC. Its translation: CASSYSQYGYTF.